These 5 T cell receptor beta chains were sequenced from one sample in a study of blood T cell repertoires in COVID-19. TCRdb's copy holds only in-frame clones and misses some; the assay was immunoSEQ multiplex PCR. The sample has around 220,000 clones, 85% to 90% seen once. Material for sequencing was PBMCs or T cells enriched from blood (not recorded which). The receptors derive from a man aged 25 to 45 who had been exposed to COVID-19.

The genes are TRBV4-1 and TRBJ1-4; 10 positions agree with TRBD1. Trimming removed 2 bases from V and 4 bases from J; junction bases left unmatched: 7. Germline V CDR1 and CDR2: MGHRA, YSYEKL. The CDR3 sequence is 17 residues long. CDR3: CASSQIRDRGGNEKLFF. In DNA, the CDR3 is TGCGCCAGCAGCCAAATCCGGGACAGGGGCGGTAATGAAAAACTGTTTTTT.

The CDR3 is CASSLLTGFDQPQHF. CDR3 DNA sequence: TGTGCCAGCAGCTTATTGACAGGGTTTGATCAGCCCCAGCATTTT. The V call is TRBV7-8, the J call TRBJ1-5; TRBD1 matches at 7 bases. V lost 2 bases, J lost 5 bases, and 6 bases stayed unmatched. The CDR3 extends over 15 amino acids. CDR1 and CDR2 (germline): SGHVS, FQNEAQ.

The rearrangement links TRBV2 to TRBJ1-2; no clear D. The germline V and J ends were trimmed by 4 bases and 8 bases, with 11 bases remaining between them. The CDR3 has 12 amino acids. Germline lookup yields CDR1 SNHLY and CDR2 FYNNEI. CDR3 protein: CASSGSTSGYTF. The CDR3 DNA reads TGTGCCAGCAGTGGGTCTACTTCCGGCTACACCTTC.

The V gene is TRBV18, the J gene TRBJ1-2; tentatively, D is TRBD1 (6 bases). The CDR3 has 15 amino acids. Germline CDR1 KGHSH, CDR2 LQKENI. With 1 base removed from V and 4 bases from J, the gap between germline ends came to 13 bases. CDR3 DNA: TGTGCCAGCTCACCACGGGCAGGGGAAGGCTATGGCTACACCTTC. It codes for CASSPRAGEGYGYTF.

V and J are TRBV5-1 and TRBJ1-1, with 7 nucleotides matching TRBD1. The CDR3 has 18 residues. V was pared by 0 bases and J by 3 bases, with 14 bases of the junction left unmatched. The germline V gene has CDR1 SGHRS and CDR2 YFSETQ. The CDR3 here is CASSLGPSGTARDTEAFF. CDR3 bases: TGCGCCAGCAGCTTGGGGCCATCCGGGACAGCCCGTGACACTGAAGCTTTCTTT.